This T cell receptor beta chain emerged from a study of T cells after yellow fever vaccination. Overall study results and limits: The secondary response showed a weaker magnitude and a faster peak, day 5 versus 15. CD4 and CD8 compartments shared a small share of clonotypes. Sorted repertoires could include abundant contaminating clonotypes from bulk cells.

The study made its TCR cDNA through 5'RACE template switching. That step introduced a universal primer site along with UMIs. TCRdb redid the calling of the 5' RACE reads with MiXCR, one entry per CDR3 protein. The sample lists approximately 450,000 distinct CDR3 sequences; roughly a sixth were seen once. The CDR3 runs 17 residues. V shed 0 bases and J shed 0 bases, with 13 bases lying between them. Germline lookup yields CDR1 LGHNA and CDR2 YNFKEQ. There are a few counts of this clonotype. Its target is not known. The J gene is TRBJ2-3, the V gene TRBV4-2, with D hard to call. The clonotype originates from a man between 18 and 35 years old who received the YFV17D yellow fever vaccine. The sample in question was PBMCs, obtained before the yellow fever booster vaccination. The CDR3 loop is CASSQEVGSRSTDTQYF. The CDR3 DNA reads as TGTGCCAGCAGCCAAGAAGTAGGTAGCAGAAGCACAGATACGCAGTATTTT.